These T cell receptor beta chains were read from a single sample in a study of T cell clones after liver transplantation. The protocol was immunoSEQ multiplex PCR, while the TCRdb copy is restricted to in-frame clones and leaves out a portion. The table has some 6,000 clones, approximately 80% seen once. Source: CD8+ T cells from blood, taken 46 months after liver transplant. The origin of the receptors is a human patient who received a liver transplant. Some T cells may be transferred from the graft donor. Both conserved end residues are part of each CDR3. The D gene is left open where the match is weak. Clone size appears in some rows only: once, few, many, or a class for an expanded clone.

d_call j_call v_call clone_size cdr3_aa cdr3_nt
TRBD1 TRBJ2-5 TRBV7-6 NA CASSLEYRGRPETQYF TGTGCCAGCAGCTTAGAGTACAGGGGGCGCCCAGAGACCCAGTACTTC
NA TRBJ2-3 TRBV9 NA CASSPRQSTDTQYF TGTGCCAGCAGCCCACGACAGAGTACAGATACGCAGTATTTT
NA TRBJ2-7 TRBV29-1 NA CSARRGPPYEQYF TGCAGCGCCAGGAGGGGCCCCCCCTACGAGCAGTACTTC
TRBD2 TRBJ2-2 TRBV19 NA CASTLSLAGAGGELFF TGTGCCAGTACCTTATCACTAGCGGGAGCGGGCGGGGAGCTGTTTTTT
TRBD1 TRBJ2-7 TRBV11-2 NA CASSSLGGQGASEQYF TGTGCCAGCAGCTCCCTTGGGGGACAGGGGGCCAGCGAGCAGTACTTC
TRBD1 TRBJ1-1 TRBV5-6 NA CASIRDRSNTEAFF TGTGCCAGCATCAGGGACAGGTCGAACACTGAAGCTTTCTTT
TRBD2 TRBJ2-1 TRBV19 NA CASSWASGSREQFF TGTGCCAGTAGTTGGGCTAGCGGGAGTAGGGAGCAGTTCTTC
TRBD2 TRBJ2-1 TRBV5-1 NA CASSLAGGGYNEQFF TGCGCCAGCAGCTTAGCGGGAGGGGGCTACAATGAGCAGTTCTTC
NA TRBJ2-1 TRBV5-1 NA CASTSTRDDEQFF TGCGCCAGCACCTCAACCAGGGATGATGAGCAGTTCTTC
NA TRBJ1-5 TRBV19 NA CASSIVGNQPQHF TGTGCCAGTAGTATAGTGGGAAATCAGCCCCAGCATTTT
NA TRBJ1-1 TRBV10-2 NA CASQSGTSGKAFF TGCGCCAGCCAGTCCGGGACTTCGGGTAAAGCTTTCTTT
NA TRBJ2-7 TRBV27 NA CASSPGIRLEQYF TGTGCCAGCAGCCCAGGGATTCGGCTCGAGCAGTACTTC
NA TRBJ1-5 TRBV7-8 few CASSSGAQHF TGTGCCAGCAGCTCAGGGGCCCAGCATTTT
NA TRBJ2-1 TRBV27 once CASGGAALSYNEQFF TGTGCCAGCGGGGGAGCGGCACTCTCCTACAATGAGCAGTTCTTC
NA TRBJ2-7 TRBV10-3 NA CAIQGGLSYEQYF TGTGCCATCCAAGGTGGACTTTCCTACGAGCAGTACTTC
NA TRBJ2-7 TRBV4-1 NA CASSQDRKVPYEQYF TGCGCCAGCAGCCAAGATCGTAAAGTCCCCTACGAGCAGTACTTC
NA TRBJ1-5 TRBV27 NA CASASIGGNQPQHF TGTGCCAGCGCCTCGATAGGGGGGAATCAGCCCCAGCATTTT
TRBD1 TRBJ1-4 TRBV19 NA CASSIMQGAHEKLFF TGTGCCAGTAGTATTATGCAGGGGGCGCATGAAAAACTGTTTTTT
NA TRBJ2-7 TRBV5-6 NA CASSFRQDLYEQYF TGTGCCAGCAGCTTTCGACAGGACCTCTACGAGCAGTACTTC
NA TRBJ2-4 TRBV19 NA CASSVVAEGENIQYF TGTGCCAGTAGTGTCGTAGCGGAGGGGGAAAACATTCAGTACTTC
TRBD2 TRBJ2-7 TRBV27 NA CASSPLLAGPLGEQYF TGTGCCAGCAGTCCCCTCCTAGCGGGGCCCTTGGGAGAGCAGTACTTC
NA TRBJ1-3 TRBV19 NA CASSILWGPGNTIYF TGTGCCAGTAGTATACTCTGGGGTCCTGGAAACACCATATATTTT
TRBD1 TRBJ2-3 TRBV2 NA CASSEGQGLDTQYF TGTGCCAGCAGTGAGGGACAGGGGTTGGATACGCAGTATTTT
TRBD1 TRBJ2-7 TRBV27 NA CASSLAGTGYEQYF TGTGCCAGCTCGCTTGCCGGGACAGGCTACGAGCAGTACTTC
NA TRBJ2-5 TRBV11-2 NA CASSWISETQYF TGTGCCAGCAGCTGGATATCGGAGACCCAGTACTTC
TRBD2 TRBJ2-7 TRBV27 NA CASSTSGYEQYF TGTGCCAGCAGCACTAGCGGCTACGAGCAGTACTTC
NA TRBJ2-2 TRBV27 NA CASSLIRGWGELFF TGTGCCAGCAGTCTCATCCGAGGGTGGGGGGAGCTGTTTTTT
NA TRBJ1-1 TRBV19 NA CASSIQLGTEAFF TGTGCCAGTAGTATCCAGCTTGGGACTGAAGCTTTCTTT
NA TRBJ2-3 TRBV14 NA CASSQHQSDTQYF TGTGCCAGCAGCCAACATCAATCAGATACGCAGTATTTT
TRBD2 TRBJ2-1 TRBV28 once CASSGLAGHNEQFF TGTGCCAGCAGTGGACTAGCGGGCCACAATGAGCAGTTCTTC
NA TRBJ2-1 TRBV7-9 once CASSLSEGDNEQFF TGTGCCAGCAGCTTAAGTGAGGGGGACAATGAGCAGTTCTTC
TRBD2 TRBJ2-3 TRBV11-3 NA CASRLAGTDTQYF TGTGCCAGCCGGTTAGCGGGAACAGATACGCAGTATTTT
NA TRBJ2-3 TRBV27 NA CASSLGPLGVTDTQYF TGTGCCAGCAGTCTAGGGCCTTTGGGAGTCACAGATACGCAGTATTTT
NA TRBJ1-3 TRBV5-5 NA CASSQDGYPGNTIYF TGTGCCAGCAGCCAGGACGGCTACCCTGGAAACACCATATATTTT
NA TRBJ2-3 TRBV7-7 once CASSFQADTQYF TGTGCTAGCAGCTTTCAAGCAGATACGCAGTATTTT
TRBD2 TRBJ2-5 TRBV5-1 NA CASSLAGGRWETQYF TGCGCCAGCAGCTTGGCGGGCGGGAGGTGGGAGACCCAGTACTTC
TRBD1 TRBJ1-1 TRBV6-9 NA CASSYYQGVLYTEAFF TGTGCCAGCAGTTATTACCAGGGGGTATTGTACACTGAAGCTTTCTTT
TRBD1 TRBJ2-3 TRBV5-4 NA CASSSYRGLSTDTQYF TGTGCCAGCAGCTCCTACAGGGGGCTAAGCACAGATACGCAGTATTTT
TRBD1 TRBJ1-2 TRBV5-6 NA CASSFGTDYGYTF TGTGCCAGCAGCTTCGGGACAGACTATGGCTACACCTTC
TRBD1 TRBJ1-5 TRBV27 NA CASRQGNQPQHF TGTGCCAGCCGACAGGGAAATCAGCCCCAGCATTTT
NA TRBJ1-1 TRBV27 NA CASTPRGPVNTEAFF TGTGCCAGCACCCCCCGGGGGCCTGTGAACACTGAAGCTTTCTTT
TRBD1 TRBJ1-1 TRBV4-1 NA CASSQRTGRDTEAFF TGCGCCAGCAGCCAAAGGACAGGGCGGGACACTGAAGCTTTCTTT
NA TRBJ2-3 TRBV27 NA CASSSPFLWTDTDTQYF TGTGCCAGCAGTTCGCCCTTTCTCTGGACGGACACAGATACGCAGTATTTT
TRBD1 TRBJ2-7 TRBV19 NA CASSIGTGPSEQYF TGTGCCAGTAGTATAGGGACAGGTCCCAGCGAGCAGTACTTC
NA TRBJ1-2 TRBV4-2 NA CASSQDPGFFYGYTF TGTGCCAGCAGCCAAGATCCAGGGTTCTTCTATGGCTACACCTTC
TRBD1 TRBJ2-7 TRBV9 NA CASSVGGDRSYEQYF TGTGCCAGCAGCGTAGGAGGGGACAGATCCTACGAGCAGTACTTC
NA TRBJ1-2 TRBV4-1 NA CASSPFAGYGYTF TGCGCCAGCAGCCCCTTCGCGGGGTATGGCTACACCTTC
NA TRBJ1-2 TRBV7-9 few CASSPRTPGGNYGYTF TGTGCCAGCAGCCCAAGGACCCCGGGTGGAAACTATGGCTACACCTTC
NA TRBJ1-4 TRBV27 NA CASSDLGGGKLFF TGTGCCAGCAGTGACCTGGGTGGGGGAAAACTGTTTTTT
NA TRBJ1-1 TRBV9 NA CASSVRAEGPTMNTEAFF TGTGCCAGCAGTGTCCGGGCAGAGGGCCCAACTATGAACACTGAAGCTTTCTTT
NA TRBJ2-5 TRBV27 NA CASSWGETQYF TGTGCCAGCTCCTGGGGGGAGACCCAGTACTTC
NA TRBJ2-7 TRBV10-3 once CAISESGAFSYEQYF TGTGCCATCAGTGAGTCTGGAGCGTTCTCCTACGAGCAGTACTTC
NA TRBJ1-1 TRBV6-5 NA CASSYGGLNTEAFF TGTGCCAGCAGTTACGGGGGGCTGAACACTGAAGCTTTCTTT